The next 15 T cell receptor beta chains were all read from a single sample in a study of blood T cell repertoires in COVID-19. Produced via immunoSEQ multiplex PCR; TCRdb's table is partial and in-frame only. The sample carries tens of thousands of clones, over 75% recorded once. Material for sequencing was peripheral blood. These receptor sequences come from a man older than 75 with acute or convalescent COVID-19.

The chain couples TRBV19 to TRBJ1-2, with D unclear. V lost 11 bases, J lost 0 bases, and 13 bases lay in between. CDR3 length: 13 amino acids. The V gene's germline CDR1 is LNHDA and CDR2 SQIVND (reference sequence). The CDR3 nucleotides read TGTGCCTCAGCCGAGACACCTAACTATGGCTACACCTTC. Translating gives CASAETPNYGYTF. The variable domain in full, completed from reference TRBV19 and TRBJ1-2, reads DGGITQSPKYLFRKEGQNVTLSCEQNLNHDAMYWYRQDPGQGLRLIYYSQIVNDFQKGDIAEGYSVSREKKESFPLTVTSAQKNPTAFYLCASAETPNYGYTFGSGTRLTVV.

This sequence joins TRBV6-5 and TRBJ1-2; 7 bases are shared with TRBD1. Germline CDR1 and CDR2: MNHEY and SVGAGI. The CDR3 is 14 residues long. V lost 7 bases and J lost 3; bases outside the gene matches: 8. The CDR3 spells CASTPGDRYYGYTF. CDR3 nucleotide sequence: TGTGCCAGCACCCCGGGGGACAGATACTATGGCTACACCTTC.

The chain couples TRBV5-1 to TRBJ1-2; maybe TRBD1 (6 bases). There are 13 residues in the CDR3. V lost 2 bases, J lost 2 bases, and 7 bases lay in between. Germline CDR1 SGHRS, CDR2 YFSETQ. Here the CDR3 reads CASSFTGNYGYTF. DNA of the CDR3: TGCGCCAGCAGCTTTACAGGGAACTATGGCTACACCTTC. The variable domain in full, completed from reference TRBV5-1 and TRBJ1-2, reads KAGVTQTPRYLIKTRGQQVTLSCSPISGHRSVSWYQQTPGQGLQFLFEYFSETQRNKGNFPGRFSGRQFSNSRSEMNVSTLELGDSALYLCASSFTGNYGYTFGSGTRLTVV.

This clone was recorded once. The chain is built from TRBV5-1 and TRBJ2-7; D possibly corresponds to TRBD1 (6 bases). Trimming took off 0 bases at V and 3 bases at J, with 10 bases between the two ends. Germline V CDR1 and CDR2: SGHRS, YFSETQ. The CDR3 spans 14 residues. The CDR3 DNA reads TGCGCCAGCAGCTTGGGTGACAGGAACTACGAGCAGTACTTC. Its protein product is CASSLGDRNYEQYF.

The genes are TRBV2 and TRBJ2-3, with 8 bases lining up with TRBD2. With 8 bases clipped from V and 4 bases from J, the junction kept 8 bases outside the gene matches. CDR1 is SNHLY and CDR2 is FYNNEI in the germline V gene. The CDR3 length is 14 residues. Here the CDR3 DNA reads TGTGCCAGCGGAGTGTCGGGGGGGGCAGATACGCAGTATTTT. Protein sequence: CASGVSGGADTQYF. The full variable domain, rest sourced from reference TRBV2 and TRBJ2-3, is EPEVTQTPSHQVTQMGQEVILRCVPISNHLYFYWYRQILGQKVEFLVSFYNNEISEKSEIFDDQFSVERPDGSNFTLKIRSTKLEDSAMYFCASGVSGGADTQYFGPGTRLTVL.

This chain uses TRBV6-1 with TRBJ2-3, with 8 positions matching TRBD1. The CDR3 covers 15 residues. Per the germline V gene, CDR1 is MNHNS and CDR2 is SASEGT. Losses at the gene ends were 2 bases for V and 6 bases for J; bases not matched to a gene: 7. The CDR3 DNA follows: TGTGCCAGCAGTGAAAGGACAGGGAGGATGGATACGCAGTATTTT. Its translation: CASSERTGRMDTQYF.

J is TRBJ2-7 and V is TRBV5-4; possible D gene TRBD2, 5 bases. The CDR3 length is 13 residues. The germline V gene has CDR1 SGHNT and CDR2 YYREEE (reference sequence). Deletions cut 1 base from V and 6 bases from J, with 11 bases between. The DNA of the CDR3 is TGTGCCAGCAGCTTGCCGGGATCCCCCGAGCAGTACTTC. It is translated as CASSLPGSPEQYF.

The V call is TRBV7-2, the J call TRBJ2-6; D gene unclear. The germline gives CDR1 SGHTA, CDR2 FQGNSA. V was clipped by 4 bases and J by 0 bases, with 13 bases between them. The CDR3 runs to 17 residues. The CDR3 bases are TGTGCCAGCAGCTCCGCGGCCCGTCGCTCTGGGGCCAACGTCCTGACTTTC. It yields the protein CASSSAARRSGANVLTF.

The V and J genes are TRBV5-1 and TRBJ1-2; TRBD1 matches at 9 bases. The CDR3 is 13 residues long. The V gene end was trimmed by 5 bases and the J gene end by 4 bases; junction bases not matched to a gene: 3. The germline V gene encodes CDR1 SGHRS and CDR2 YFSETQ. The CDR3: CASRETGGYGYTF. Here the CDR3 DNA reads TGCGCCAGCAGGGAGACAGGGGGCTATGGCTACACCTTC.

This clone was seen only a few times. The V call is TRBV21-1, the J call TRBJ1-1; the tabulated D call, TRBD1, remains unverified against the DNA. TRBV21-1 corresponds to a pseudogene. The CDR3 is 13 amino acids. In DNA form, the CDR3 reads TGTGCCAGCTACCGGGACAGGGCTTCTGAAGCTTTCTTT. It encodes CASYRDRASEAFF.

The chain recombines TRBV6-1 with TRBJ2-5, with 9 bases fitting TRBD2. With V trimmed by 1 base and J by 3 bases, 9 bases remained unmatched. The CDR3 is 17 residues long. Per the germline V gene, CDR1 is MNHNS and CDR2 is SASEGT. The CDR3 DNA follows: TGTGCCAGCAGTGAAGAGTGGCTAGCGGGGAGCAAAGAGACCCAGTACTTC. Translation: CASSEEWLAGSKETQYF.

This chain connects TRBV7-9 to TRBJ1-2, with D perhaps TRBD1 (6 bases). The germline V gene encodes CDR1 SEHNR and CDR2 FQNEAQ (reference sequence). The CDR3 spans 13 residues. V shed 5 bases and J shed 5 bases, with 12 bases lying between them. In DNA form, the CDR3 reads TGTGCCAGCAGCACAGTTGGGACATATGGCTACACCTTC. It encodes CASSTVGTYGYTF. Filled out from reference TRBV7-9 and TRBJ1-2, the complete variable domain reads DTGVSQNPRHKITKRGQNVTFRCDPISEHNRLYWYRQTLGQGPEFLTYFQNEAQLEKSRLLSDRFSAERPKGSFSTLEIQRTEQGDSAMYLCASSTVGTYGYTFGSGTRLTVV.

This chain uses TRBV6-5 with TRBJ1-6; 8 nucleotides align to TRBD1. The V gene's germline CDR1 is MNHEY and CDR2 SVGAGI. Trimming at V came to 4 bases and at J to 7 bases, leaving 9 bases not matched to a gene. The CDR3 runs 16 residues. CDR3 protein: CASSSTGTGTNSPLHF. The CDR3, as DNA: TGTGCCAGCAGTTCCACCGGGACAGGAACCAATTCACCCCTCCACTTT.

This rearrangement joins TRBV5-4 to TRBJ1-2, with 8 nucleotides matching TRBD1. The CDR3 runs 16 residues. V dropped 4 bases and J dropped 3; count of bases not matched to a gene: 11. CDR1 and CDR2 from the germline V gene are SGHNT and YYREEE (reference sequence). The CDR3 spells CASSPPKGRGHYGYTF. The CDR3 DNA is TGTGCCAGCAGCCCCCCCAAAGGCAGGGGGCACTATGGCTACACCTTC.

The chain uses TRBV5-4 and TRBJ2-5, with 9 bases fitting TRBD2. Trimming took 4 bases from V and 5 from J; bases not matched to a gene: 12. The CDR3 contains 16 residues. Looked up from germline, CDR1 is SGHNT and CDR2 is YYREEE (reference sequence). CDR3: CASSPRAGGRGETQYF. Here the CDR3 DNA reads TGTGCCAGCAGCCCCCGCGCGGGGGGGCGAGGGGAGACCCAGTACTTC. The variable domain in full, completed from reference TRBV5-4 and TRBJ2-5, reads ETGVTQSPTHLIKTRGQQVTLRCSSQSGHNTVSWYQQALGQGPQFIFQYYREEENGRGNFPPRFSGLQFPNYSSELNVNALELDDSALYLCASSPRAGGRGETQYFGPGTRLLVL.